The clone carrying this TCR beta chain was recorded once. The data originate from a study of blood T cell repertoires in COVID-19. Study-wide background: Nucleic acid was either cDNA or gDNA, and it came from T cells, B-cell-depleted T cells, or PBMCs.

The recovered donors of Cohort 3 showed two negative PCRs, clearance, or symptom resolution. The data were produced by immunoSEQ multiplex PCR, yet TCRdb's version contains in-frame clones alone and is incomplete. The sample consists of 310,000 or so clones, 90% of them appearing once. The receptor was isolated from a woman under 40 who had recovered from COVID-19. Specimen: PBMCs or T cells enriched from blood (not recorded which).

Here the CDR3 DNA reads TGTGCCAGCAGCTCCAGGGGGCTTGAGACCCAGTACTTC. Amino acid sequence: CASSSRGLETQYF. V usage is TRBV2 and J usage is TRBJ2-5; 8 nucleotides match TRBD1. V lost 6 bases, J lost 5 bases, and 5 bases stayed unmatched. Germline CDR1 is SNHLY and CDR2 is FYNNEI. CDR3 size: 13 residues.